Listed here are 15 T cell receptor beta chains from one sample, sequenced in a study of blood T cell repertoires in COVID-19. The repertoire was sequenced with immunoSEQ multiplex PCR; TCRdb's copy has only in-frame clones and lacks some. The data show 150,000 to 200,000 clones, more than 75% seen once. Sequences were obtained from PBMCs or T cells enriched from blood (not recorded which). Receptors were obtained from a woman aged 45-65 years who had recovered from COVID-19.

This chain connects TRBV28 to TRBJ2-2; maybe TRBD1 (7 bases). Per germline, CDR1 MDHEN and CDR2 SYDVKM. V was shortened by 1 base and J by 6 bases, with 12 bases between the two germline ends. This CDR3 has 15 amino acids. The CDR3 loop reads CASSLLVRGAGELFF. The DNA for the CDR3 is TGTGCCAGCAGTTTATTGGTCAGGGGGGCCGGGGAGCTGTTTTTT.

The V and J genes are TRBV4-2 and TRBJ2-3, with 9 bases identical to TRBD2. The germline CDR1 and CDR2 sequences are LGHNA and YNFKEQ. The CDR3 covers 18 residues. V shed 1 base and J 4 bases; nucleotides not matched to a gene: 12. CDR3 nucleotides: TGTGCCAGCAGCCAAGGGTGGGGATTGGCGGGGGGGTCAGATACGCAGTATTTT. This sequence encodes CASSQGWGLAGGSDTQYF.

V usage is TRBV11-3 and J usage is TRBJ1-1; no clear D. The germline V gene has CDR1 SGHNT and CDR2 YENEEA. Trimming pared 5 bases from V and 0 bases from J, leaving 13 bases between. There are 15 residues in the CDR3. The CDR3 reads CASSLWTRVNTEAFF. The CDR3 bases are TGTGCCAGCAGCCTATGGACGAGGGTGAACACTGAAGCTTTCTTT.

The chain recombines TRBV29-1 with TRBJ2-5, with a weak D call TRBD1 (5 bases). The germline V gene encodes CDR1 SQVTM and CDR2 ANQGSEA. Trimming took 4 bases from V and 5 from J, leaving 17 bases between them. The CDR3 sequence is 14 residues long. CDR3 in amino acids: CSVGEAGMWETQYF. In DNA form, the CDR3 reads TGCAGCGTTGGTGAGGCAGGGATGTGGGAGACCCAGTACTTC. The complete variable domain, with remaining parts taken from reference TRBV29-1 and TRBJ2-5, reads SAVISQKPSRDICQRGTSLTIQCQVDSQVTMMFWYRQQPGQSLTLIATANQGSEATYESGFVIDKFPISRPNLTFSTLTVSNMSPEDSSIYLCSVGEAGMWETQYFGPGTRLLVL.

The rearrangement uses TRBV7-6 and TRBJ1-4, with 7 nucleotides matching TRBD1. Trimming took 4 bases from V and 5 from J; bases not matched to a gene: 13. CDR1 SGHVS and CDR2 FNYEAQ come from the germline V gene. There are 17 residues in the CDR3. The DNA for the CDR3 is TGTGCCAGCAGCTATTTCAACAGGGGCGATTTAAATGAAAAACTGTTTTTT. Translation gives CASSYFNRGDLNEKLFF.

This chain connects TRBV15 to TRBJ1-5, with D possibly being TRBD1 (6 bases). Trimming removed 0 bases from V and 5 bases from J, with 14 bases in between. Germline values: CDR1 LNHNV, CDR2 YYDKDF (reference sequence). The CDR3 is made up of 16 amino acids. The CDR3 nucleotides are TGTGCCACCAGCAGAGATCGGAGACAGGCTGATCAGCCCCAGCATTTT. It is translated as CATSRDRRQADQPQHF.

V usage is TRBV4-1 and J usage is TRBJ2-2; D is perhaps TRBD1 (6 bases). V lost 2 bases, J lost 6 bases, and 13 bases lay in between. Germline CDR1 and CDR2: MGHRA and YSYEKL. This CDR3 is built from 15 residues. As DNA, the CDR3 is TGCGCCAGCAGCCAATATAACTACAGGGCCGGGGAGCTGTTTTTT. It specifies CASSQYNYRAGELFF.

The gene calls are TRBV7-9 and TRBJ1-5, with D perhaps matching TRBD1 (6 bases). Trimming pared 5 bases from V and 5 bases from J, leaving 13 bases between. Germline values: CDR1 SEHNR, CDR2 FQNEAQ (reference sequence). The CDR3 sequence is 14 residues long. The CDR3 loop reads CASSRGDMHQPQHF. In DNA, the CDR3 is TGTGCCAGCAGCCGGGGGGACATGCATCAGCCCCAGCATTTT.

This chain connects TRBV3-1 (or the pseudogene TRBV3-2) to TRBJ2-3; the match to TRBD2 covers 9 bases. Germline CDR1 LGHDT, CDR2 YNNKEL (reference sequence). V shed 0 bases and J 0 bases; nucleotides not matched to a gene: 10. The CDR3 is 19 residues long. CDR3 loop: CASSQDRPASGTSTDTQYF. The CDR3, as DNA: TGTGCCAGCAGCCAAGATCGTCCCGCTAGCGGGACAAGCACAGATACGCAGTATTTT.

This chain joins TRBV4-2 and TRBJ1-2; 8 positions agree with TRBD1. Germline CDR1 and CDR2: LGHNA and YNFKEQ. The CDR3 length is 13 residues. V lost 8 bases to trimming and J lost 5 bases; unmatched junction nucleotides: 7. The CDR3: CASGRTGNYGYTF. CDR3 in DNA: TGTGCCAGCGGACGGACAGGGAATTATGGCTACACCTTC.

The CDR3 sequence: CSARQGETQYF. The CDR3 DNA follows: TGCAGTGCTAGACAGGGAGAGACCCAGTACTTC. The V call is TRBV20-1, the J call TRBJ2-5; D is perhaps TRBD1 (5 bases). Trimming stripped 2 bases from V and 4 bases from J, with 5 bases between. Per germline, CDR1 DFQATT and CDR2 SNEGSKA (reference sequence). The CDR3 is 11 amino acids.

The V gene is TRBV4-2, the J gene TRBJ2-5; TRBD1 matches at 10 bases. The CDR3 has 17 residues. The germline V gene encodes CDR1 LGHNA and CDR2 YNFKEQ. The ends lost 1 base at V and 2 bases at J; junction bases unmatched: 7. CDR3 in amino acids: CASSQAGQGRRQETQYF. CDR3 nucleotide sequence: TGTGCCAGCAGCCAAGCGGGACAGGGGAGGAGGCAAGAGACCCAGTACTTC.

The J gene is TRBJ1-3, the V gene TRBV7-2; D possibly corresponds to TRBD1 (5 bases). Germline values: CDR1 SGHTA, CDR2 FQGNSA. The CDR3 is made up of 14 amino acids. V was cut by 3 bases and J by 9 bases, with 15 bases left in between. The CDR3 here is CASSLRDPESTIYF. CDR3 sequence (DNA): TGTGCCAGCAGCTTGCGGGACCCGGAAAGCACCATATATTTT.

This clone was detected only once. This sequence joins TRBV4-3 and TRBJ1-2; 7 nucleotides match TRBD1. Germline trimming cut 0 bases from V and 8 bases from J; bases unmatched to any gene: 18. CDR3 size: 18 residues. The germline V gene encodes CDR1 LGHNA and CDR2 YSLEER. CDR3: CASSQDPPLSTGIGGYTF. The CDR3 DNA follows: TGCGCCAGCAGCCAAGATCCCCCCCTCTCGACAGGGATAGGAGGCTACACCTTC.

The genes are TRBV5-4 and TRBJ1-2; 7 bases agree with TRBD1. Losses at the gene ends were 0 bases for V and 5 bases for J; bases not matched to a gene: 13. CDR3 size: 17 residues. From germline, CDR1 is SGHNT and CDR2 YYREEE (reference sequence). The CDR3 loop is CASSLGQGGSPIYGYTF. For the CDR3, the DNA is TGTGCCAGCAGCTTGGGACAGGGTGGGTCGCCAATTTATGGCTACACCTTC.